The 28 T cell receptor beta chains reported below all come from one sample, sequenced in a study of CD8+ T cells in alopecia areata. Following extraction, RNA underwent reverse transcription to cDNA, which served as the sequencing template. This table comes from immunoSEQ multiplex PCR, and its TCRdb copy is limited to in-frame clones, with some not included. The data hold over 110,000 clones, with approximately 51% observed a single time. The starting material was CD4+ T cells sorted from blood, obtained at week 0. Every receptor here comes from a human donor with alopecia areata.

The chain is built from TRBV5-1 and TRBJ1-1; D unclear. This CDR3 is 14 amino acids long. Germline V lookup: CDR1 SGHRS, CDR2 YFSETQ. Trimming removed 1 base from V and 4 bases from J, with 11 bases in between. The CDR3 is CASSLIVSSTEAFF. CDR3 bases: TGCGCCAGCAGCTTGATCGTATCCAGCACTGAAGCTTTCTTT.

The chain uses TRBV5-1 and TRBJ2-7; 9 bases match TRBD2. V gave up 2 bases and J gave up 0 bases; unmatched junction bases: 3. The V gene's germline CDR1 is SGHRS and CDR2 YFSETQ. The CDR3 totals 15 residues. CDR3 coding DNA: TGCGCCAGCAGCTTTTTAGCGGGAGTCTCCTACGAGCAGTACTTC. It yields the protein CASSFLAGVSYEQYF. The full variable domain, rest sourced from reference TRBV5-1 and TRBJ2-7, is KAGVTQTPRYLIKTRGQQVTLSCSPISGHRSVSWYQQTPGQGLQFLFEYFSETQRNKGNFPGRFSGRQFSNSRSEMNVSTLELGDSALYLCASSFLAGVSYEQYFGPGTRLTVT.

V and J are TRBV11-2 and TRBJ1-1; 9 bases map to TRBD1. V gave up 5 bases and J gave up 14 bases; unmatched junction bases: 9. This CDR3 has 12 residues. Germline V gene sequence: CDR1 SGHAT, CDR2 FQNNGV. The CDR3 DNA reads TGTGCCAGCAGCCGGGGGCGGGACAGGGTGTTCTTT. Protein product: CASSRGRDRVFF. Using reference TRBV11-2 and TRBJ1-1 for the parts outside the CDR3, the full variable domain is EAGVAQSPRYKIIEKRQSVAFWCNPISGHATLYWYQQILGQGPKLLIQFQNNGVVDDSQLPKDRFSAERLKGVDSTLKIQPAKLEDSAVYLCASSRGRDRVFFGQGTRLTVV.

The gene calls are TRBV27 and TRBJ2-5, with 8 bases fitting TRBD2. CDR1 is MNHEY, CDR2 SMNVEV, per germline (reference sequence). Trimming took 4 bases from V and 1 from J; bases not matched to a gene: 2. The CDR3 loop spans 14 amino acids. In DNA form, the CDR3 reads TGTGCCAGCAGTTCCGGACTAGCCCAAGAGACCCAGTACTTC. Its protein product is CASSSGLAQETQYF.

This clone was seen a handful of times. CDR3: CAWSRARGYGYTF. The CDR3 bases are TGTGCCTGGAGTCGGGCCAGGGGCTATGGCTACACCTTC. J is TRBJ1-2 and V is TRBV30, with D possibly being TRBD1 (6 bases). Trimming pared 2 bases from V and 4 bases from J, leaving 11 bases between. This CDR3 is built from 13 residues. Germline V gene data show CDR1 as GTSNPN and CDR2 as SVGIG (reference sequence).

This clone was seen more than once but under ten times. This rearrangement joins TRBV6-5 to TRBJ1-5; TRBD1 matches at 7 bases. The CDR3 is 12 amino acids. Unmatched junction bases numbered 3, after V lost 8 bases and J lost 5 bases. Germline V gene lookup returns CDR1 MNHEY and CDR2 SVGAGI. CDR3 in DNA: TGTGCCAGCGGGACAGATTATCAGCCCCAGCATTTT. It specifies CASGTDYQPQHF.

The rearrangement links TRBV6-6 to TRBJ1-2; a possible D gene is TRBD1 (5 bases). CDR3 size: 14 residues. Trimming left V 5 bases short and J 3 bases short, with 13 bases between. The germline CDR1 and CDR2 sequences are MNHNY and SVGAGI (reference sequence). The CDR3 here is CASSRDGRDYGYTF. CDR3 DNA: TGTGCCAGCAGTAGGGACGGTAGGGACTATGGCTACACCTTC.

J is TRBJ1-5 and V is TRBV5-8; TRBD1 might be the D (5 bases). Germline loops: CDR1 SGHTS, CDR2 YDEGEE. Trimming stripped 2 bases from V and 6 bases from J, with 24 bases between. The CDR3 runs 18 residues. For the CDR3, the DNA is TGTGCCAGCAGCTTATCAAGTCGAGGACAATTTTTGGGTCAGCCCCAGCATTTT. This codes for CASSLSSRGQFLGQPQHF.

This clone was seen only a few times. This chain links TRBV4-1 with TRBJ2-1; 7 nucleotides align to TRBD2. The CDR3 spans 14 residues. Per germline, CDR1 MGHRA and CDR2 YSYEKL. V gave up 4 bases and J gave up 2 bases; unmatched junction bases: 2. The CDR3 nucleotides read TGCGCCAGCAGCCGAGCGGGAACCTACAATGAGCAGTTCTTC. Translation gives CASSRAGTYNEQFF.

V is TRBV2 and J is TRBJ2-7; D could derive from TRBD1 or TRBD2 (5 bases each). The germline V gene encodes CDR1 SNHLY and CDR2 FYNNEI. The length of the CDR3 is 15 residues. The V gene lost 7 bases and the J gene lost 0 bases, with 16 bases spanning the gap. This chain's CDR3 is CASTDDSGTSYEQYF. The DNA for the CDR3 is TGTGCCAGCACTGACGACTCCGGGACCTCCTACGAGCAGTACTTC. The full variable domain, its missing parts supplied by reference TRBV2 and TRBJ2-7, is EPEVTQTPSHQVTQMGQEVILRCVPISNHLYFYWYRQILGQKVEFLVSFYNNEISEKSEIFDDQFSVERPDGSNFTLKIRSTKLEDSAMYFCASTDDSGTSYEQYFGPGTRLTVT.

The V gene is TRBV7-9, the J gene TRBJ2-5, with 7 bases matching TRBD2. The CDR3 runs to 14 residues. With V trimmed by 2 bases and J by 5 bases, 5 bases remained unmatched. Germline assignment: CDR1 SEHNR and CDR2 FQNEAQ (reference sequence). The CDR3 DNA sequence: TGTGCCAGCAGCTTAAGGCAGGGAGGGGAGACCCAGTACTTC. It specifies CASSLRQGGETQYF.

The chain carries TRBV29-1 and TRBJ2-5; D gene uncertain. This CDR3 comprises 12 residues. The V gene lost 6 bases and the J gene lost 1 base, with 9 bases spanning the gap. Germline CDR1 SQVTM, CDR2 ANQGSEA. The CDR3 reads CSVRHLQETQYF. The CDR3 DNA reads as TGCAGCGTAAGACACCTCCAAGAGACCCAGTACTTC.

The chain's CDR3 is CASSSNWDTIYF. DNA of the CDR3: TGTGCCAGCAGTTCAAATTGGGACACCATATATTTT. The chain joins TRBV25-1 to TRBJ1-3; D gene unclear. Germline CDR1 reads MGHDK; CDR2 reads SYGVNS. This CDR3 comprises 12 residues. Trimming took off 5 bases at V and 8 bases at J, with 10 bases between the two ends.

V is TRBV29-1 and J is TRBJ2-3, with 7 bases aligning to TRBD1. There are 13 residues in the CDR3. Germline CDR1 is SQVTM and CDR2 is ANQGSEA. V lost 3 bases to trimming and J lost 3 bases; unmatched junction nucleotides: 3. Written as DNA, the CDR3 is TGCAGCGTTGAGAACAGGGGAACAGATACGCAGTATTTT. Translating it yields CSVENRGTDTQYF.

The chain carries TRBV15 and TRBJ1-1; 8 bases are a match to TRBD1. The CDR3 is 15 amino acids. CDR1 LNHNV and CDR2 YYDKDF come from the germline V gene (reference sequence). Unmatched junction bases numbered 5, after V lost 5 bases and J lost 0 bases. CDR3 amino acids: CATSAGGSMNTEAFF. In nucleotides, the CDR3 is TGTGCCACCAGCGCAGGGGGCTCGATGAACACTGAAGCTTTCTTT. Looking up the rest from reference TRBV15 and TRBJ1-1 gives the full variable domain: DAMVIQNPRYQVTQFGKPVTLSCSQTLNHNVMYWYQQKSSQAPKLLFHYYDKDFNNEADTPDNFQSRRPNTSFCFLDIRSPGLGDTAMYLCATSAGGSMNTEAFFGQGTRLTVV.

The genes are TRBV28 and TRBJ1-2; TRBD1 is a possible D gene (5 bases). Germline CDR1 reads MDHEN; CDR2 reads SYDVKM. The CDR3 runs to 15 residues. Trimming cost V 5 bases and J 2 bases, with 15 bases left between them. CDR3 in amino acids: CASSIGGDTNYGYTF. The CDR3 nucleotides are TGTGCCAGCAGTATTGGGGGGGATACCAACTATGGCTACACCTTC.

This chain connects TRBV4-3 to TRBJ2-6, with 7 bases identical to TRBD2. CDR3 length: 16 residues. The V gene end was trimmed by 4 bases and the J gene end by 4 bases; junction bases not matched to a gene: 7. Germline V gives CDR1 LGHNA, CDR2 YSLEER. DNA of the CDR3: TGCGCCAGCAGCCTAACTAGCGTTATAGGGGCCAACGTCCTGACTTTC. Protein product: CASSLTSVIGANVLTF.

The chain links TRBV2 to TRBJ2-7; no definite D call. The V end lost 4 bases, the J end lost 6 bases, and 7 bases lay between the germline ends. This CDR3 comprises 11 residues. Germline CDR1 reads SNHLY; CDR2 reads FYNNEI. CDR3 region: CASSAIREQYF. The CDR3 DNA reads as TGTGCCAGCAGTGCCATCCGCGAGCAGTACTTC.

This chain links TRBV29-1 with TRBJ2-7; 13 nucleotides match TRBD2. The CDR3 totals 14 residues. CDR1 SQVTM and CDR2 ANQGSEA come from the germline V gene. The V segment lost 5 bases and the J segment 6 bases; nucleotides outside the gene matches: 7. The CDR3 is CSVTRTSGSGEQYF. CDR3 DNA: TGCAGCGTTACCCGGACTAGCGGGAGTGGCGAGCAGTACTTC.

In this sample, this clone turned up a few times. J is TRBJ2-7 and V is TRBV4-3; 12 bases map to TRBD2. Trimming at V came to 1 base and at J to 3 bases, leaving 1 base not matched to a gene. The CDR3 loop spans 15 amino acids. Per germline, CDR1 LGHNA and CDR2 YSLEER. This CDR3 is CASSQGLAGDYEQYF. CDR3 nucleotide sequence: TGCGCCAGCAGCCAAGGACTAGCGGGAGACTACGAGCAGTACTTC.

CDR3 sequence reads: CASSPDGYEQYF. In DNA form, the CDR3 reads TGCGCCAGCAGCCCGGATGGCTACGAGCAGTACTTC. V usage is TRBV5-1 and J usage is TRBJ2-7, with D unresolved. CDR1 and CDR2 (germline): SGHRS, YFSETQ. V shed 4 bases and J shed 3 bases, with 8 bases lying between them. The CDR3 loop spans 12 amino acids.

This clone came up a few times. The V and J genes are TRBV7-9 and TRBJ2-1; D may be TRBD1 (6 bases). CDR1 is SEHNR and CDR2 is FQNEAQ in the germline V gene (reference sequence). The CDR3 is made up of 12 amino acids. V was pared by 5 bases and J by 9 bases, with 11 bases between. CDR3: CASSPRGGEQFF. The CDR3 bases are TGTGCCAGCAGCCCTAGAGGGGGTGAGCAGTTCTTC. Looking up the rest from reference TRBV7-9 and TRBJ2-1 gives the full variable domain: DTGVSQNPRHKITKRGQNVTFRCDPISEHNRLYWYRQTLGQGPEFLTYFQNEAQLEKSRLLSDRFSAERPKGSFSTLEIQRTEQGDSAMYLCASSPRGGEQFFGPGTRLTVL.

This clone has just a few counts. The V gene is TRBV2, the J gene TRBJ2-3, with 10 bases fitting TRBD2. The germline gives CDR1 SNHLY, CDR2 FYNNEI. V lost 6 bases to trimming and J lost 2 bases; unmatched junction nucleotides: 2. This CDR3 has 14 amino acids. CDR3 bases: TGTGCCAGCAGGCTAGCGGGAGACACAGATACGCAGTATTTT. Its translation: CASRLAGDTDTQYF.

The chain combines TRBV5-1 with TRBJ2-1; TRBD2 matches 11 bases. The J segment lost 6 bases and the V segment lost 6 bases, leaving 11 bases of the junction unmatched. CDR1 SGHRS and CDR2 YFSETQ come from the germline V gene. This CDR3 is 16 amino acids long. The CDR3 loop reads CASTTTSGNVINEQFF. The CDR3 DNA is TGCGCCAGCACCACGACTAGCGGGAATGTTATCAATGAGCAGTTCTTC.

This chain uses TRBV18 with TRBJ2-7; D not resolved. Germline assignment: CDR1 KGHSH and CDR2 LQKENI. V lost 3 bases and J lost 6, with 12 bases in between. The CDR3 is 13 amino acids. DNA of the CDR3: TGTGCCAGCTCACCTCTAACCCGGGCCGAGCAGTACTTC. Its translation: CASSPLTRAEQYF.

The CDR3 region is CASSFGASSYNEQFF. The CDR3, as DNA: TGTGCCAGCAGCTTCGGTGCCAGCTCCTACAATGAGCAGTTCTTC. The J gene is TRBJ2-1, the V gene TRBV7-9; no clear D. V lost 3 bases and J 0 bases, leaving 9 bases between the germline ends. Germline lookup yields CDR1 SEHNR and CDR2 FQNEAQ (reference sequence). CDR3 length: 15 amino acids.

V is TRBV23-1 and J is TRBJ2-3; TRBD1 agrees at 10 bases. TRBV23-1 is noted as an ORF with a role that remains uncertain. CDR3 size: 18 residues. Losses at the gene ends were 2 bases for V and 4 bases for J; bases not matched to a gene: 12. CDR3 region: CASSQTRQGARAADTQYF. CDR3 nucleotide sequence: TGCGCCAGCAGTCAAACTCGACAGGGGGCTAGGGCAGCAGATACGCAGTATTTT.

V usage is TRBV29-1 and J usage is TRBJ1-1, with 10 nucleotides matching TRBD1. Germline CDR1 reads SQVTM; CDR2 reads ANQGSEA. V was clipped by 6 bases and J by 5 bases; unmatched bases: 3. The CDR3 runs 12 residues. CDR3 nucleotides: TGCAGCGTGGGACAGGGGTTGACTGAAGCTTTCTTT. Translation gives CSVGQGLTEAFF. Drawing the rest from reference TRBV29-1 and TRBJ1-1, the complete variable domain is SAVISQKPSRDICQRGTSLTIQCQVDSQVTMMFWYRQQPGQSLTLIATANQGSEATYESGFVIDKFPISRPNLTFSTLTVSNMSPEDSSIYLCSVGQGLTEAFFGQGTRLTVV.